The TCR beta chain under discussion was sequenced for a study of T-cell memory formation after mild COVID-19. Findings and caveats of the study: CD4+ contracting clones were found mainly in CM and EM, and CD8+ ones in EMRA. Clones that contracted from day 15 to 85 were balanced CD4/CD8, while later expanders leaned CD4+.

This clonotype was found a few times. The antigen is unknown. Sample barcodes and UMIs were carried by the TCR alpha and TCR beta cDNA libraries that 5'RACE generated with constant-segment primers. From the 5' RACE reads, TCRdb called clonotypes with MiXCR, one entry per CDR3 protein. The sample lists hundreds of thousands of distinct CDR3 sequences; roughly 15% were seen once. The CDR3 spans 13 residues. V lost 2 bases, J lost 4 bases, and 7 bases lay in between. From germline, CDR1 is MGHRA and CDR2 YSYEKL. This receptor was identified in a man younger than 35 who had mild COVID-19 (a few samples of this study predate the infection). Cell type and time point are not known. This chain uses TRBV4-1 with TRBJ2-3; possibly TRBD1 for D (6 bases). Sequencing was done on a sample of PBMCs or a T cell subset sorted from them (not recorded which). In nucleotides, the CDR3 is TGCGCCAGCAGCCAACCAGGGGCAGATACGCAGTATTTT. It specifies CASSQPGADTQYF.